This T cell receptor (beta chain) was recovered during a study of blood T cell repertoires in COVID-19. About the research overall: Acute-phase and convalescent COVID-19 samples originated in the United States, Italy and Spain. Nucleic acid was either cDNA or gDNA, and it came from T cells, B-cell-depleted T cells, or PBMCs.

While infection was still active, Seattle patients were enrolled and then followed longitudinally. The V gene lost 3 bases and the J gene lost 5 bases, with 8 bases spanning the gap. Germline V CDR1 and CDR2: SEHNR, FQNEAQ (reference sequence). This CDR3 contains 13 residues. In the authors' workflow: Amplification of reference gene primers was used by the study to estimate nucleated cell counts. Profiled with immunoSEQ multiplex PCR; TCRdb holds only in-frame clones, not every one. The V and J calls and clone size are taken from that table; D and trimming were inferred from the DNA. The sample lists approximately 22,000 clones, approximately 80% seen once, with 2% to 2.5% in the top ten.

The origin of this receptor is a woman in her sixties or seventies with COVID-19, enrolled during active disease. The sample taken for sequencing was peripheral blood. The V call is TRBV7-9, the J call TRBJ2-1, with D possibly being TRBD1 (6 bases). CDR3 amino acids: CASSFGQNNEQFF. In DNA, the CDR3 is TGTGCCAGCAGCTTCGGACAGAACAATGAGCAGTTCTTC.